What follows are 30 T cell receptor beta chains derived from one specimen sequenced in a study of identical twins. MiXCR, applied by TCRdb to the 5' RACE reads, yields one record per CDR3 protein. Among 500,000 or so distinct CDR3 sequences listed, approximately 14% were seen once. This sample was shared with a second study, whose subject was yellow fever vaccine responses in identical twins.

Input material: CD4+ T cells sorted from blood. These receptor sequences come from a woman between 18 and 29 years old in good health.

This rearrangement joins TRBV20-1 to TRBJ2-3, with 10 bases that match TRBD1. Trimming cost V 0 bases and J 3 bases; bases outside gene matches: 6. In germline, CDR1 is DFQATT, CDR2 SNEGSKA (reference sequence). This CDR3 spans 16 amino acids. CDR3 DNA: TGCAGTGCTAGAGATCTCCGGGACAGGGGTACAGATACGCAGTATTTT. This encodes CSARDLRDRGTDTQYF.

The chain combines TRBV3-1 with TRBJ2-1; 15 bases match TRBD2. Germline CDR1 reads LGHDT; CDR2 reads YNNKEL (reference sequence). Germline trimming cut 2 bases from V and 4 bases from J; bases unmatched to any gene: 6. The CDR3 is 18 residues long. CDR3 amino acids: CASSQRTSGGALYNEQFF. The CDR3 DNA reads TGTGCCAGCAGCCAAAGGACTAGCGGGGGGGCCTTGTACAATGAGCAGTTCTTC.

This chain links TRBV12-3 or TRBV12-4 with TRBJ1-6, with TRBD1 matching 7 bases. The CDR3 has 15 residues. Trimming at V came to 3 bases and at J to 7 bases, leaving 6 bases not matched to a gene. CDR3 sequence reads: CASSLGGTVNSPLHF. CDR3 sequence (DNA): TGTGCCAGCAGTTTGGGCGGGACAGTGAATTCACCCCTCCACTTT.

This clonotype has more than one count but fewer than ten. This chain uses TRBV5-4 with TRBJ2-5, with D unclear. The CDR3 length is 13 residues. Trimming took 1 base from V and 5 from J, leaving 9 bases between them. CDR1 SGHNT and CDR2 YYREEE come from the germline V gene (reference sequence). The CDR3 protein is CASSLPGSETQYF. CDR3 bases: TGTGCCAGCAGCTTGCCTGGGTCGGAGACCCAGTACTTC.

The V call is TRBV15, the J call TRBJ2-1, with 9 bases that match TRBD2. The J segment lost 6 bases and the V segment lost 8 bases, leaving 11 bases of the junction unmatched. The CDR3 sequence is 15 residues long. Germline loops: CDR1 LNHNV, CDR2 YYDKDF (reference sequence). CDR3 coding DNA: TGTGCCACCGGCTTGGGGCGGGGGGGCCGCAATGAGCAGTTCTTC. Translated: CATGLGRGGRNEQFF.

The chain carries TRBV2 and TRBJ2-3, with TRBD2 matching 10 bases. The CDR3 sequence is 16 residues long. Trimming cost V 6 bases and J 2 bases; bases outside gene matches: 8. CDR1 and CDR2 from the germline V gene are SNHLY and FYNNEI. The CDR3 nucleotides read TGTGCCAGCAGGAAGGGACTAGCGCCTCTCACAGATACGCAGTATTTT. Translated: CASRKGLAPLTDTQYF. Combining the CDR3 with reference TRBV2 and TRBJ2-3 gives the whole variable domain EPEVTQTPSHQVTQMGQEVILRCVPISNHLYFYWYRQILGQKVEFLVSFYNNEISEKSEIFDDQFSVERPDGSNFTLKIRSTKLEDSAMYFCASRKGLAPLTDTQYFGPGTRLTVL.

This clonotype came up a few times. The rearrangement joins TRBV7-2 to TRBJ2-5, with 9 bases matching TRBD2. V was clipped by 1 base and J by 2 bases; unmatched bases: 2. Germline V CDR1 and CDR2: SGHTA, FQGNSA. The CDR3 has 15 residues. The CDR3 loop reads CASSLGAGGQETQYF. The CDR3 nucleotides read TGTGCCAGCAGCTTAGGCGCGGGGGGGCAAGAGACCCAGTACTTC.

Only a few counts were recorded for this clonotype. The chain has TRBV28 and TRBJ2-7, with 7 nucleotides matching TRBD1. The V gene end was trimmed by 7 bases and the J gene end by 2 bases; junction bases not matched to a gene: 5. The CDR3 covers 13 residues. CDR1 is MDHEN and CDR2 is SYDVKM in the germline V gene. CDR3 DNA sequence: TGTGCCAGCACCCAGACAGGGCCCTACGAGCAGTACTTC. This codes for CASTQTGPYEQYF.

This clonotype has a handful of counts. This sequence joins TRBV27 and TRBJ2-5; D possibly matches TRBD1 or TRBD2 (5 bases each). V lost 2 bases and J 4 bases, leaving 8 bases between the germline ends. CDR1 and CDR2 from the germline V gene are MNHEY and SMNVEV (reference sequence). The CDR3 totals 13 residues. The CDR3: CASSLMGVETQYF. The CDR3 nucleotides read TGTGCCAGCAGTTTAATGGGGGTAGAGACCCAGTACTTC.

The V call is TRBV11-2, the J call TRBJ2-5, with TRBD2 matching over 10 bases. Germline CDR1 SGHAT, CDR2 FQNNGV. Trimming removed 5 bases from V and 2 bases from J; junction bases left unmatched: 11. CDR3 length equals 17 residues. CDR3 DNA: TGTGCCAGCAGCATTACCCTCGGACTAGCGGTACAAGAGACCCAGTACTTC. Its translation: CASSITLGLAVQETQYF.

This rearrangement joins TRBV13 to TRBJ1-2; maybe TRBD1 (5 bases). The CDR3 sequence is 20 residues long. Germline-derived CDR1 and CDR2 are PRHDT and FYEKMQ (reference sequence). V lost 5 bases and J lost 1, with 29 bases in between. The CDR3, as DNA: TGTGCCAGCAGCCAGGGACGAAAGACCCCGGCATCCCGTTATAACTATGGCTACACCTTC. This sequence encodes CASSQGRKTPASRYNYGYTF.

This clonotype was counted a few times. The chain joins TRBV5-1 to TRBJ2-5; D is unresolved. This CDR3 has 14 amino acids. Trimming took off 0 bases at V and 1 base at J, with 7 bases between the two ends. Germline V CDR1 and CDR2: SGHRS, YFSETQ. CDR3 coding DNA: TGCGCCAGCAGCTTGGACCTTTCCCAAGAGACCCAGTACTTC. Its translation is CASSLDLSQETQYF.

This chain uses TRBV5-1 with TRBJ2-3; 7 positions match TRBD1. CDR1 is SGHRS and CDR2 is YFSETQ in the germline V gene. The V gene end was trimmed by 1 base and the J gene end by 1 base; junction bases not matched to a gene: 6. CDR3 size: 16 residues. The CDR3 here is CASSLSPGQGTDTQYF. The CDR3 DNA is TGCGCCAGCAGCTTGTCTCCAGGACAGGGCACAGATACGCAGTATTTT. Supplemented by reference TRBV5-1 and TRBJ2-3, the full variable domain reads KAGVTQTPRYLIKTRGQQVTLSCSPISGHRSVSWYQQTPGQGLQFLFEYFSETQRNKGNFPGRFSGRQFSNSRSEMNVSTLELGDSALYLCASSLSPGQGTDTQYFGPGTRLTVL.

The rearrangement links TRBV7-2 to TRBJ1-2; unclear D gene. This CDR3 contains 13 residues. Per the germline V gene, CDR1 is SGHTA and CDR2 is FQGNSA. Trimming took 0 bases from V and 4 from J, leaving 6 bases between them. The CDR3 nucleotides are TGTGCCAGCAGCTTAGCGGTTTCCTATGGCTACACCTTC. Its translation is CASSLAVSYGYTF.

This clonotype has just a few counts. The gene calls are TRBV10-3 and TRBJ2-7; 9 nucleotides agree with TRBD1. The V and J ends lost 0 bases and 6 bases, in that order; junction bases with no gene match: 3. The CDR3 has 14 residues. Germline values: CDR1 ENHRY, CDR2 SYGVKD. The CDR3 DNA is TGTGCCATCAGTGAGTCGGGACAGGGAGGCGAGCAGTACTTC. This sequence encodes CAISESGQGGEQYF.

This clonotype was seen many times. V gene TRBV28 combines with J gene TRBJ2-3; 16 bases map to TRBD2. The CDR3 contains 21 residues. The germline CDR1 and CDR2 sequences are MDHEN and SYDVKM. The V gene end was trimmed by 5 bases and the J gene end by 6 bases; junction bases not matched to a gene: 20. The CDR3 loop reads CASSDLTQSGTSGRAGDTQYF. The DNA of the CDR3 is TGTGCCAGCAGTGACCTCACCCAATCCGGGACTAGCGGGAGGGCTGGGGATACGCAGTATTTT.

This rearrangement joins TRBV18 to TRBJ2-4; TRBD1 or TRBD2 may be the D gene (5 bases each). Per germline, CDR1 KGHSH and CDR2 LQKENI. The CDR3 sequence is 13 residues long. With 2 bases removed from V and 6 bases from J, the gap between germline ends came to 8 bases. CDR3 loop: CASSPGTGNIQYF. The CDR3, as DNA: TGTGCCAGCTCACCAGGGACGGGAAACATTCAGTACTTC.

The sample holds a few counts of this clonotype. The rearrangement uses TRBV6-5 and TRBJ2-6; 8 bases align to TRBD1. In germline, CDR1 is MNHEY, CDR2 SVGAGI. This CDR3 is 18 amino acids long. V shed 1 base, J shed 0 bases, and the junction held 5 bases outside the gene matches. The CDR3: CASSYLARGLSGANVLTF. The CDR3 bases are TGTGCCAGCAGTTACTTGGCCAGGGGGCTCTCTGGGGCCAACGTCCTGACTTTC.

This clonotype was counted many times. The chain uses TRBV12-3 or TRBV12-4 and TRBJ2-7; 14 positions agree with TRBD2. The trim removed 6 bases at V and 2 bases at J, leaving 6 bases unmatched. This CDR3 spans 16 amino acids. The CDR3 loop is CASRGGLAGGPYEQYF. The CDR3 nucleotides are TGTGCCAGCAGAGGAGGACTAGCGGGAGGTCCCTACGAGCAGTACTTC.

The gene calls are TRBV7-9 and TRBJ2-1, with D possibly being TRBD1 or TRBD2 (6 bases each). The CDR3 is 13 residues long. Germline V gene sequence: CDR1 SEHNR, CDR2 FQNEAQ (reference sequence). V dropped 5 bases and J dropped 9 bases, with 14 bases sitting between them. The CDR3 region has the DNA TGTGCCAGCAGCCTAGGGGGGAGCGGTGAGCAGTTCTTC. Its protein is CASSLGGSGEQFF.

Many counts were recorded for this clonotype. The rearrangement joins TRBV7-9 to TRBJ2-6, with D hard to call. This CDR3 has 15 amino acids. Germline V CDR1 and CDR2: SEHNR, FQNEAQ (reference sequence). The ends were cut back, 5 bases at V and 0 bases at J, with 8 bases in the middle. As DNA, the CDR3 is TGTGCCAGCAGCCCACGAGCCTCTGGGGCCAACGTCCTGACTTTC. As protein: CASSPRASGANVLTF.

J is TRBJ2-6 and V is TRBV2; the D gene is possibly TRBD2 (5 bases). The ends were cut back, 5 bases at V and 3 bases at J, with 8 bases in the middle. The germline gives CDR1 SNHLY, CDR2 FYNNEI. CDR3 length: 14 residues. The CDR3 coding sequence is TGTGCCAGCAGTACCGGGGTTGGGGCCAACGTCCTGACTTTC. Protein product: CASSTGVGANVLTF.

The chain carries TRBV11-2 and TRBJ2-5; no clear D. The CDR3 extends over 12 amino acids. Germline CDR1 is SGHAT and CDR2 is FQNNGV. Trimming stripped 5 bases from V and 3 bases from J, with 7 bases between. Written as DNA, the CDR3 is TGTGCCAGCAGCATAGCTAAAGAGACCCAGTACTTC. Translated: CASSIAKETQYF.

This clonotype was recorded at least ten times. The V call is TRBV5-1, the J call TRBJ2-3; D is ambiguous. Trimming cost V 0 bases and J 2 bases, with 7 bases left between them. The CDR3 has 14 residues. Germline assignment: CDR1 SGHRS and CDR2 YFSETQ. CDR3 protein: CASSLDFYTDTQYF. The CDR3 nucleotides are TGCGCCAGCAGCTTGGACTTTTACACAGATACGCAGTATTTT.

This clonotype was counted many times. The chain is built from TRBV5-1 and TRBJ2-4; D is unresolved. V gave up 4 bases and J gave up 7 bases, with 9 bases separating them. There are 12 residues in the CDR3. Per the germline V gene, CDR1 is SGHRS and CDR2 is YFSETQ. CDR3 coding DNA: TGCGCCAGCAGCCCCTCCCTGAACATTCAGTACTTC. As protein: CASSPSLNIQYF.

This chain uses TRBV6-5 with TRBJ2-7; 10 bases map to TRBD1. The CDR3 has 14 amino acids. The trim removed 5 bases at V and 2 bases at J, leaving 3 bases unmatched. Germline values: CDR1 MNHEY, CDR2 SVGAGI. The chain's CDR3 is CASSEGQGTYEQYF. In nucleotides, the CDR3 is TGTGCCAGCAGTGAGGGACAGGGGACCTACGAGCAGTACTTC.

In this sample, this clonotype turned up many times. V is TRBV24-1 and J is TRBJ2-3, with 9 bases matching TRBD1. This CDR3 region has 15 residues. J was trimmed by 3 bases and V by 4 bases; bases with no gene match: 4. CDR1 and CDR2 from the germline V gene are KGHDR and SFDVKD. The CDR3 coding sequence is TGTGCCACCAGTGACCCAGGACAGGGGACAGATACGCAGTATTTT. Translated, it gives CATSDPGQGTDTQYF.

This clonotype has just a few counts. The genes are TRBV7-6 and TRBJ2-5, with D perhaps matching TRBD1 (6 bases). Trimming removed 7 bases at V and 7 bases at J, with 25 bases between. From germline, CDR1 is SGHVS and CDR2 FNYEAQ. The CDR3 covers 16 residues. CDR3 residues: CASTPFRDTGVGTQYF. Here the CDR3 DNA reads TGTGCCAGCACCCCGTTCCGGGACACCGGAGTCGGGACCCAGTACTTC.

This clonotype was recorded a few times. The DNA of the CDR3 is TGTGCCAGCAGTTTAGCGGGGACTACCTACGAGCAGTACTTC. Its protein is CASSLAGTTYEQYF. The chain couples TRBV12-3 or TRBV12-4 to TRBJ2-7; 7 bases agree with TRBD2. The CDR3 extends over 14 amino acids. Trimming took 0 bases from V and 2 from J; bases not matched to a gene: 1.

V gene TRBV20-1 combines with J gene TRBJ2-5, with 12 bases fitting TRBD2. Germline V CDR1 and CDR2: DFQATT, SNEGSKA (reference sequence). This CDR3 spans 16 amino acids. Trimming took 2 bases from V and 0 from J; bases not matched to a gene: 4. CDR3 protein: CSARRASGRDQETQYF. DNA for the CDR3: TGCAGTGCTAGACGGGCTAGCGGGAGGGACCAAGAGACCCAGTACTTC.